Described below is a single TCR beta chain sequence and its context. No antigen is known for it. No base quality values were provided; no much bigger clone lies one nucleotide off. This sample stems from a study of long-term antiretroviral therapy in people with HIV (dated by TCRdb to about 2022). For the wider study: Collection of the earliest samples took place about a decade ahead of the 2015 WHO recommendation for immediate ART, at a time when ART was typically delayed until CD4 counts fell. A retrospective serial study tested whether changes in peripheral blood TRB repertoire composition and diversity were associated with ART initiation and durable HIV suppression. No cross-contamination during QIAcube processing was shown when test extractions of a monoclonal T-cell line were performed alongside some 33 polyclonal samples. Of the roughly 30 participants with HIV, 10 to 11 were female. A total of 192 cryopreserved PBMC samples were contributed to the cohort by 30 adults with confirmed HIV infection, with samples collected serially over a mean of around 6 years (range 1-12).

Sequencing of the TRB variable region was done with the immunoSEQ hsTCRB v3.0 assay at survey level resolution. A depth of roughly 40,000-50,000 T-cell genomes per sample was targeted for TRB sequencing. An Illumina MiSeq with a v3 150-cycle kit was used to sequence the pooled TRB libraries. The paper's data handling went like this. Repertoire analysis was run in R within a reproducible Nextflow workflow that covered QC, data transformation and analysis. LymphoSeq2, an R package for exploring AIRR-Seq data, was used to implement custom analyses. A few samples yielding fewer than 5000 total TRB sequences were excluded, leaving 188 analyzed HIV repertoires. Of the approximately 190 retained HIV repertoires, over 55 were collected before and more than 120 after ART initiation. Repertoires were downsampled to 5000 TRB nucleotide sequences, with summary statistics averaged over 100 downsampling iterations. The analysis kept only TRB sequences whose CDR3 regions were at least seven amino acids long. A Shannon entropy-derived clonality score and the Gini coefficient were used to measure diversity. Repertoire networks linked the top 5000 CDR3 amino acid sequences whenever two sequences differed by an edit distance of one. GLIPH2 predicted antigen specificity groups and MHC restriction for TRB CDR3 amino acid sequences. CDR3 amino acid sequences were matched against VDJdb and McPAS-TCR to flag known CMV, EBV, HIV or tissue antigen associations. Pre-ART, post-ART and control groups were compared with Wilcoxon signed-rank tests and Holm-Bonferroni correction. TCRdb re-hosts the immuneACCESS table, in-frame sequences only. Its copies lack some clones; in the studies checked, an unresolved V gene accounts for under half of them, and the cause for the rest is not known. The V and J calls and clone size come from that table; D and trimming were worked out from the DNA. For this sample there are tens of thousands of clones; more than 95% appear just once. Jointly, the top ten make up just under 3% of the sample.

Inclusion was restricted to participants for whom at least one PBMC sample before ART initiation and at least two post-ART samples were available. Every participant with HIV received treatment in the United States of America. Before DNA extraction, cryopreserved samples of roughly 1-10 million PBMC were thawed and washed. At the time of the earliest PBMC sample, participants with HIV were aged between roughly 20 and 60 years. PBMC samples from each participant spanned 1-4 timepoints before ART initiation and 2-8 timepoints after ART initiation, with a median of 7 samples. For every participant, serial HIV viral load, CD4+ T-cell count, ART history and demographic data were obtained. A Qiagen kit on a QIAcube was used to extract genomic DNA from unsorted PBMC, with samples processed in batches of 12. Study-level results and caveats: CDR3 length ranges in HIV repertoires were narrower than in controls, and network structure suggested an antigen-experienced repertoire with only a slight naive shift after ART. At every time point, the repertoire was dominated by expanded TRB clones first identified before ART initiation, although this dominance fluctuated and, in many PLHIV, declined after ART. Inferences about post-ART repertoire changes were limited because no data were available on ART adherence, viral resistance or therapy changes. Because PBMC availability was limited, only the TCR beta chain was sequenced, with no alpha chain pairing. The samples span the years 2004 to 2017, and the ART regimens used may be less effective than current regimens. Unsorted PBMC were profiled instead of sorted CD4+ and CD8+ T cells because pre-ART samples had limited cell numbers. Starting ART was linked to a significant rise in TRB diversity, yet even with long-term ART the diversity remained significantly lower than in transplant donor controls.

Trimming costs V 8 bases and J 0 bases, and their ends lie 8 bases apart. The CDR3 goes from the cysteine to the phenylalanine over 13 residues. CDR3 DNA only is kept here, 39 bases in frame from base 1. From the germline V gene, CDR1 is SNHLY and CDR2 is FYNNEI. The rearranged chain carries TRBV2 and TRBJ2-1; confidence is insufficient to name the D gene. This receptor was identified in a man aged 25 to 45 with HIV. Here the sequenced sample was unsorted PBMCs, taken 6.9 years after starting antiretroviral therapy. The sequence in DNA is TGTGCCAGCCCCGAGAGCTCCTACAATGAGCAGTTCTTC. It codes for CASPESSYNEQFF.